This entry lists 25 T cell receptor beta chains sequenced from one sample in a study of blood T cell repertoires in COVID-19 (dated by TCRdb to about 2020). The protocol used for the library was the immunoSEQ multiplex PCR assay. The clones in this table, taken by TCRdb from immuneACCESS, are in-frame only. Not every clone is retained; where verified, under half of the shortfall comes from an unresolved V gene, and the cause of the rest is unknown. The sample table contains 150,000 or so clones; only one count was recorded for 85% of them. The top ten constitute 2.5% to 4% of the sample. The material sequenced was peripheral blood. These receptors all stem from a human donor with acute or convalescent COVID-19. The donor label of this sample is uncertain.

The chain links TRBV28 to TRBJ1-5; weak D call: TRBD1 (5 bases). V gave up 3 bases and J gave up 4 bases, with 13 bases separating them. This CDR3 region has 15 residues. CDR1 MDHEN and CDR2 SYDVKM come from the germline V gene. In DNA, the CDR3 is TGTGCCAGCAGTTTTTTCAGGGTGGGAAATCAGCCCCAGCATTTT. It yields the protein CASSFFRVGNQPQHF. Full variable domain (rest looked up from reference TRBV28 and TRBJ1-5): DVKVTQSSRYLVKRTGEKVFLECVQDMDHENMFWYRQDPGLGLRLIYFSYDVKMKEKGDIPEGYSVSREKKERFSLILESASTNQTSMYLCASSFFRVGNQPQHFGDGTRLSIL.

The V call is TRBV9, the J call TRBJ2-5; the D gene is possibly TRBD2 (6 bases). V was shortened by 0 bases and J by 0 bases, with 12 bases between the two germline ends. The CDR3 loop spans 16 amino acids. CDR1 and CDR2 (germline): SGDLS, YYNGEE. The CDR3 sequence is CASSVESGVYQETQYF. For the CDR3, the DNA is TGTGCCAGCAGCGTAGAGTCGGGGGTTTACCAAGAGACCCAGTACTTC.

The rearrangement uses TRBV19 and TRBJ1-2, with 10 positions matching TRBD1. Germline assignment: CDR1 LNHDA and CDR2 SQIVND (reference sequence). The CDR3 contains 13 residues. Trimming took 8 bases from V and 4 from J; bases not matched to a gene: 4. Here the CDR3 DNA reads TGTGCCAGTGAGAGGGACAGGGGCTATGGCTACACCTTC. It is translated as CASERDRGYGYTF.

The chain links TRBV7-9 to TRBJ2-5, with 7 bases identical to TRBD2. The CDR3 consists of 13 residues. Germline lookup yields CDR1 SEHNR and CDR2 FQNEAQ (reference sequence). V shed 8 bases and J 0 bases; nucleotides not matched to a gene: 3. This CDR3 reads CASLLANQETQYF. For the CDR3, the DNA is TGTGCCAGCTTACTAGCGAACCAAGAGACCCAGTACTTC.

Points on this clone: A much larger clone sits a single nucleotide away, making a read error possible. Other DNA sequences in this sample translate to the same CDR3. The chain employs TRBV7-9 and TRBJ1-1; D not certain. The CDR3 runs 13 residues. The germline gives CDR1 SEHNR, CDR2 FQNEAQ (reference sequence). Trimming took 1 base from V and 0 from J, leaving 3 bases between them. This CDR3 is CASSLDMNTEAFF. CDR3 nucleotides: TGTGCCAGCAGCTTAGATATGAACACTGAAGCTTTCTTT. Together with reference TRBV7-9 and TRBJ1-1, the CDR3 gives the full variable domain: DTGVSQNPRHKITKRGQNVTFRCDPISEHNRLYWYRQTLGQGPEFLTYFQNEAQLEKSRLLSDRFSAERPKGSFSTLEIQRTEQGDSAMYLCASSLDMNTEAFFGQGTRLTVV.

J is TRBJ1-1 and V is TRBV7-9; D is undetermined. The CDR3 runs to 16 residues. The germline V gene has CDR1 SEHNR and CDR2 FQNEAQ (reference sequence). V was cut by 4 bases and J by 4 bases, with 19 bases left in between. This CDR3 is CASSSSGGSGSTEAFF. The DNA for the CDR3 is TGTGCCAGCAGCTCCTCCGGTGGGAGCGGGAGCACTGAAGCTTTCTTT. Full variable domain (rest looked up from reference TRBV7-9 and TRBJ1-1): DTGVSQNPRHKITKRGQNVTFRCDPISEHNRLYWYRQTLGQGPEFLTYFQNEAQLEKSRLLSDRFSAERPKGSFSTLEIQRTEQGDSAMYLCASSSSGGSGSTEAFFGQGTRLTVV.

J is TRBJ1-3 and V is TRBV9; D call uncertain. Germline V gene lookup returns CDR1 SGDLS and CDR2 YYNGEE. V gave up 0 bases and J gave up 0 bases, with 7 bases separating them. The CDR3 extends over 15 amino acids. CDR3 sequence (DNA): TGTGCCAGCAGCGTAGCTTGGAGCTCTGGAAACACCATATATTTT. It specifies CASSVAWSSGNTIYF.

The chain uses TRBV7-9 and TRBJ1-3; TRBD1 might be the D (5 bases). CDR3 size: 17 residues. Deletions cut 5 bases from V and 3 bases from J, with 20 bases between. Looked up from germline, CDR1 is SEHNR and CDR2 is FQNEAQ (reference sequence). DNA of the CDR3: TGTGCCAGCAGCCACACCGGGGGAGGAGTAAGTGGAAACACCATATATTTT. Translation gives CASSHTGGGVSGNTIYF.

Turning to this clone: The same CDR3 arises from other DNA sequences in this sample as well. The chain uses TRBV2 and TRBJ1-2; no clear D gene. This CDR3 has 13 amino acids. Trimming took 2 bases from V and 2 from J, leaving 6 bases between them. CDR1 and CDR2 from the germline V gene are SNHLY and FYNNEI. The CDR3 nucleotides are TGTGCCAGCAGTGAATGGCAGAACTATGGCTACACCTTC. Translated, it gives CASSEWQNYGYTF.

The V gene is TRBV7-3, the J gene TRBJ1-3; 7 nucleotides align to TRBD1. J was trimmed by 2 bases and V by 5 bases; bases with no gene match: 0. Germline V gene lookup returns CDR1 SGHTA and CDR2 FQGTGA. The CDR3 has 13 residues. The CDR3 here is CASSDRAGNTIYF. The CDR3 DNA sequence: TGTGCCAGCAGCGACAGGGCTGGAAACACCATATATTTT. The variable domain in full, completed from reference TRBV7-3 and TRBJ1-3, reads GAGVSQTPSNKVTEKGKYVELRCDPISGHTALYWYRQSLGQGPEFLIYFQGTGAADDSGLPNDRFFAVRPEGSVSTLKIQRTERGDSAVYLCASSDRAGNTIYFGEGSWLTVV.

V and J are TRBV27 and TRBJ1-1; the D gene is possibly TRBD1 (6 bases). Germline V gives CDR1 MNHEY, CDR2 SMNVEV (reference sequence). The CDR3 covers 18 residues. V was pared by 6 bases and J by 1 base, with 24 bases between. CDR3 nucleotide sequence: TGTGCCAGCAGGGAGACCGGGACACACTATAACAAGAACACTGAAGCTTTCTTT. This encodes CASRETGTHYNKNTEAFF.

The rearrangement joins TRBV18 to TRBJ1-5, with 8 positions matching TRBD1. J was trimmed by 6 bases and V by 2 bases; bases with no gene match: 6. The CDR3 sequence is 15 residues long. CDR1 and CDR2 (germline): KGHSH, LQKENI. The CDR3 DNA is TGTGCCAGCTCACCAGGACAGGGCGGGGGTCAGCCCCAGCATTTT. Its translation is CASSPGQGGGQPQHF.

Here the CDR3 DNA reads TGTGCCAGTAGTACTCCAGGGAGGGGCACTGAAGCTTTCTTT. The encoded protein is CASSTPGRGTEAFF. The chain combines TRBV19 with TRBJ1-1, with D perhaps matching TRBD1 (5 bases). Germline assignment: CDR1 LNHDA and CDR2 SQIVND (reference sequence). With 4 bases removed from V and 4 bases from J, the gap between germline ends came to 13 bases. The CDR3 loop spans 14 amino acids.

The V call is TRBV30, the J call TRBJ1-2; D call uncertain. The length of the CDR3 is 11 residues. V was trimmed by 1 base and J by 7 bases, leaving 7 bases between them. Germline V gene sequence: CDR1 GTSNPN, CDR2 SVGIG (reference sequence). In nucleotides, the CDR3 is TGTGCCTGGAGTGCCCTAAGTGGCTACACCTTC. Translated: CAWSALSGYTF.

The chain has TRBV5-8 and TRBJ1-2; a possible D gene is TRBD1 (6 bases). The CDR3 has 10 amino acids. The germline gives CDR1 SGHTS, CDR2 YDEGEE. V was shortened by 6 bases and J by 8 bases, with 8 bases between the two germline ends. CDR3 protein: CASITGGYTF. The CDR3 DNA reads TGTGCCAGCATCACAGGGGGCTACACCTTC.

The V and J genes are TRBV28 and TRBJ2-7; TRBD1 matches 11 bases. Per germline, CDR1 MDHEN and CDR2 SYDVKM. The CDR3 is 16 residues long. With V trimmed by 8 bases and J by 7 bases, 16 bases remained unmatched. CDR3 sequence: CASGPVPGQGGGEQYF. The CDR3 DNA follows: TGTGCCAGCGGCCCAGTACCGGGACAGGGGGGAGGAGAGCAGTACTTC.

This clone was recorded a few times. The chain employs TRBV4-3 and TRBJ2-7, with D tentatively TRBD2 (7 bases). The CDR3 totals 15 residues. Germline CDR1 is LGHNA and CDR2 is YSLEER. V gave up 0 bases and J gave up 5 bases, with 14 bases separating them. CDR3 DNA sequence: TGCGCCAGCAGCCAAGAGGGGGGGCCCATCCACGAGCAGTACTTC. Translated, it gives CASSQEGGPIHEQYF.

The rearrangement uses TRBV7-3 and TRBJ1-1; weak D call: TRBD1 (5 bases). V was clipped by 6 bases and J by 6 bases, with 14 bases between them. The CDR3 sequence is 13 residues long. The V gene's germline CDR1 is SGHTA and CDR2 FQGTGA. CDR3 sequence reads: CASSSGGWSEAFF. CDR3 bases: TGTGCCAGCAGTTCCGGGGGATGGTCTGAAGCTTTCTTT.

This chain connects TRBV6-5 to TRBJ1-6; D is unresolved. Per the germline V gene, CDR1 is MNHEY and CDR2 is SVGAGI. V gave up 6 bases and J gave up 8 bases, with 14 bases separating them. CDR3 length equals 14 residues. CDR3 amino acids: CASSPQDFYSPLHF. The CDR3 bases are TGTGCCAGCAGCCCCCAGGACTTCTATTCACCCCTCCACTTT.

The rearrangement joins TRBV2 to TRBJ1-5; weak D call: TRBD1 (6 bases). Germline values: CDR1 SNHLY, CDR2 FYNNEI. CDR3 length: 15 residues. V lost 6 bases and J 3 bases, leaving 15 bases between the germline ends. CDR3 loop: CASSPEGGYNQPQHF. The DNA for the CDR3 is TGTGCCAGCAGCCCTGAAGGGGGATACAATCAGCCCCAGCATTTT.

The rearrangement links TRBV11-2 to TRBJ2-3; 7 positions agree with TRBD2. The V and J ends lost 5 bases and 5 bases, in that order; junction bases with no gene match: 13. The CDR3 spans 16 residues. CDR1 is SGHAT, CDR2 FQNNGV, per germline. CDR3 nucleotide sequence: TGTGCCAGCAGCCCTGGGACTACCAAACGGGGAGATACGCAGTATTTT. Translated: CASSPGTTKRGDTQYF.

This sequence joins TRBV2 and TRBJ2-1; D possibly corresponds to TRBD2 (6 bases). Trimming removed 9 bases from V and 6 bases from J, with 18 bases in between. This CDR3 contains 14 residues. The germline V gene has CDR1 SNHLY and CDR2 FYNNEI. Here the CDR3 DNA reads TGTGCCAGTACGGGACTCACAAGTTCCAATGAGCAGTTCTTC. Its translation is CASTGLTSSNEQFF.

The CDR3 DNA reads TGTGCCAGCAGTTTCTCGAGCGGGGTAGAGACCCAGTACTTC. It is translated as CASSFSSGVETQYF. This chain links TRBV2 with TRBJ2-5; 7 bases align to TRBD2. Trimming removed 5 bases from V and 4 bases from J; junction bases left unmatched: 7. Germline assignment: CDR1 SNHLY and CDR2 FYNNEI. The CDR3 is made up of 14 amino acids. Full variable domain (missing parts from reference TRBV2 and TRBJ2-5): EPEVTQTPSHQVTQMGQEVILRCVPISNHLYFYWYRQILGQKVEFLVSFYNNEISEKSEIFDDQFSVERPDGSNFTLKIRSTKLEDSAMYFCASSFSSGVETQYFGPGTRLLVL.

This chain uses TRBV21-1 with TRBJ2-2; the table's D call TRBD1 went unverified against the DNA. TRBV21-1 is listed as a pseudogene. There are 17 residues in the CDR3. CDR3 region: CASSKGRGLTNTGELFF. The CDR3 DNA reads TGTGCCAGCAGCAAAGGAAGGGGCCTAACGAACACCGGGGAGCTGTTTTTT.

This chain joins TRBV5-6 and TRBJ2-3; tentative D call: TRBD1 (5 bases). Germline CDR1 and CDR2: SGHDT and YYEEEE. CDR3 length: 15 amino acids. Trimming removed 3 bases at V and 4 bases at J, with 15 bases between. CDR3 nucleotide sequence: TGTGCCAGCAGCTCCACAGGAGCACAGGCAGATACGCAGTATTTT. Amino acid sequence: CASSSTGAQADTQYF.